The rows below give T cell receptor beta chains drawn from one sample of a study of T cells in Graves' hyperthyroidism and ophthalmopathy. TCRdb re-called the multiplex PCR reads with MiXCR, one entry per CDR3 protein. Counted here are around 360,000 distinct CDR3 sequences, nearly 15% occurring once; the ten biggest clones make up roughly 19%. Sequencing used blood. The receptors derive from a woman aged 60 to 75 with Graves' ophthalmopathy. CDR3s include the opening cysteine and the closing phenylalanine or tryptophan. The D gene is left open where the match is weak. Part of the rows lack a size; the others show once, few, many or a class for expanded clones.

>TRBJ1-4|TRBV6-1|NA|many
TGTGCCAGCAGTGAATTCTCTTCAACTAATGAAAAACTGTTTTTT
CASSEFSSTNEKLFF
>TRBJ2-3|TRBV7-3|TRBD2|NA
TGTGCCAGCAGCTTAGGCCTCATACCGGGACTAGCGGCAGATACGCAGTATTTT
CASSLGLIPGLAADTQYF
>TRBJ2-2|TRBV5-1|TRBD1|NA
TGCGCCAGCAGCCCGGGGACAGGGGGCCGAAGGACCGGGGAGCTGTTTTTT
CASSPGTGGRRTGELFF
>TRBJ2-5|TRBV28|TRBD2|many
TGTGCCAGCAGTGCCCCGGGACTACGACAAGAGACCCAGTACTTC
CASSAPGLRQETQYF
>TRBJ2-3|TRBV15|TRBD1|many
TGTGCCACCAGCAGGGGGTTTGGAAGGCAGGGGGCGTCGAATACGCAGTATTTT
CATSRGFGRQGASNTQYF
>TRBJ1-1|TRBV29-1|NA|few
TGCAGCGTGGGTGATCCGGGGACTGAAGCTTTCTTT
CSVGDPGTEAFF
>TRBJ1-1|TRBV27|TRBD1|NA
TGTGCCAGCCGGGACAGGGGTCAGGTGTTGGCTGAAGCTTTCTTT
CASRDRGQVLAEAFF
>TRBJ2-5|TRBV7-8|TRBD2|many
TGTGCCAGCAGCTTAGGGGCTAGCGGCCAAGAGACCCAGTACTTC
CASSLGASGQETQYF
>TRBJ2-7|TRBV9|TRBD1|many
TGTGCCAGCAGCCCATCGGTCCCCGGACAGGCGCGTAACTACGAGCAGTACTTC
CASSPSVPGQARNYEQYF
>TRBJ2-2|TRBV28|NA|many
TGTGCCAGCCTACGCGGGACGGAGCTGTTTTTT
CASLRGTELFF
>TRBJ1-5|TRBV5-8|NA|many
TGTGCCAGCAGCTCAGGGGTACAGGGAGGCAATCAGCCCCAGCATTTT
CASSSGVQGGNQPQHF
>TRBJ2-3|TRBV14|NA|NA
TGTGCCAGCAGCCAAGGAGCAGCAGATACGCAGTATTTT
CASSQGAADTQYF
>TRBJ1-3|TRBV30|NA|many
TGTGCCTGGAGTGCAGGGAATCGAAACACCATATATTTT
CAWSAGNRNTIYF
>TRBJ2-7|TRBV12-3/TRBV12-4|NA|many
TGTGCCAGCACCACCATGGGGCTAGCCGGAGGAGAGCAGTACTTC
CASTTMGLAGGEQYF